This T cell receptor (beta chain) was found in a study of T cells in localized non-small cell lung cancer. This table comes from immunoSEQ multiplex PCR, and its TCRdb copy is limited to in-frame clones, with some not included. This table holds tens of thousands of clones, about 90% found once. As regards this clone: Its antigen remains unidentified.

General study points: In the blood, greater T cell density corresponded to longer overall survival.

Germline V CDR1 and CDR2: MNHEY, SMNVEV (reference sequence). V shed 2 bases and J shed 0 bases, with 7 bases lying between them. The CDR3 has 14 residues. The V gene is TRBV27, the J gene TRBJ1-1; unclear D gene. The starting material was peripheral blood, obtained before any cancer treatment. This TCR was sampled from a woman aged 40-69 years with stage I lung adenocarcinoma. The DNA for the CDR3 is TGTGCCAGCAGTTTAATGCATCTGAACACTGAAGCTTTCTTT. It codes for CASSLMHLNTEAFF.